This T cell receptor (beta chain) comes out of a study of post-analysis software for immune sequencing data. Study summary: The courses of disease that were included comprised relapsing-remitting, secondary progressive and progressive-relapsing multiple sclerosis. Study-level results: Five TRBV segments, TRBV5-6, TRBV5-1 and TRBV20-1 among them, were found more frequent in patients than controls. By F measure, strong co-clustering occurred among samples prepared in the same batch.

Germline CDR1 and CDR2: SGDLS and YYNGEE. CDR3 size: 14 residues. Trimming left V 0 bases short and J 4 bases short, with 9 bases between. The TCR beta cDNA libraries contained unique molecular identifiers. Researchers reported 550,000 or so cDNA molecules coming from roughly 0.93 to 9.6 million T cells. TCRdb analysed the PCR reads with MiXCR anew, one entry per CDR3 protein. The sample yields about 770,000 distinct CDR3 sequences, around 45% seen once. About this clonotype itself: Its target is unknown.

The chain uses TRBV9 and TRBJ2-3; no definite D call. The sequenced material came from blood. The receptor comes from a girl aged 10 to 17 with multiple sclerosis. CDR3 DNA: TGTGCCAGCAGCGTAGCAGTGAGCGCAGATACGCAGTATTTT. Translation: CASSVAVSADTQYF.